A single sample is the source of the 7 T cell receptor beta chains below, sequenced in a study of blood T cell repertoires in COVID-19. Clones were sequenced by immunoSEQ multiplex PCR, and TCRdb holds only the in-frame ones, with some missing. The sample lists approximately 210,000 clones; approximately 80% were seen once. The sample comprised peripheral blood. The source of these receptors is a woman older than 75 with COVID-19, enrolled during active disease.

About this clone: The junction does not match germline at one end; this may be a read error. This chain joins TRBV7-3 and TRBJ2-7, with 8 bases aligning to TRBD1. Germline assignment: CDR1 SGHTA and CDR2 FQGTGA. The CDR3 covers 15 residues. Here the CDR3 DNA reads TGTGCCAGCAGCGTAACAGGGGGATCTCCCTACGAGCAGTACTTC. It encodes CASSVTGGSPYEQYF.

The chain is built from TRBV2 and TRBJ2-3; TRBD2 aligns across 10 bases. V lost 4 bases to trimming and J lost 6 bases; unmatched junction nucleotides: 1. Germline V lookup: CDR1 SNHLY, CDR2 FYNNEI. This CDR3 has 13 residues. CDR3 protein: CASSVLAGDTQYF. In DNA form, the CDR3 reads TGTGCCAGCAGTGTACTAGCGGGGGATACGCAGTATTTT.

The V call is TRBV28, the J call TRBJ1-1; maybe TRBD1 (6 bases). V lost 6 bases and J 3 bases, leaving 8 bases between the germline ends. From germline, CDR1 is MDHEN and CDR2 SYDVKM. The CDR3 has 12 residues. CDR3 DNA sequence: TGTGCCAGCAGGGACAGATACACTGAAGCTTTCTTT. It yields the protein CASRDRYTEAFF.

The chain uses TRBV3-1 (or the pseudogene TRBV3-2) and TRBJ1-5, with D perhaps matching TRBD1 (5 bases). Germline V gene lookup returns CDR1 LGHDT and CDR2 YNNKEL (reference sequence). V lost 1 base and J lost 3, with 7 bases in between. The CDR3 totals 14 residues. The CDR3 nucleotides read TGTGCCAGCAGCCAAGGACAGAACAATCAGCCCCAGCATTTT. Translating it yields CASSQGQNNQPQHF.

The genes are TRBV6-5 and TRBJ1-2, with 7 bases lining up with TRBD1. The V and J ends lost 7 bases and 4 bases, in that order; junction bases with no gene match: 12. The CDR3 covers 15 residues. Per germline, CDR1 MNHEY and CDR2 SVGAGI. CDR3 sequence: CASNTGTANSYGYTF. The CDR3 DNA reads TGTGCCAGCAATACCGGGACAGCGAATTCCTATGGCTACACCTTC.

This rearrangement joins TRBV27 to TRBJ2-2, with 12 nucleotides matching TRBD2. The V segment lost 5 bases and the J segment 0 bases; nucleotides outside the gene matches: 4. Per germline, CDR1 MNHEY and CDR2 SMNVEV (reference sequence). This CDR3 region has 17 residues. The chain's CDR3 is CASSARLAGANTGELFF. DNA for the CDR3: TGTGCCAGCAGTGCGAGACTAGCGGGGGCGAACACCGGGGAGCTGTTTTTT.

This clone appeared a few times. The chain is built from TRBV13 and TRBJ2-7; TRBD1 might be the D (6 bases). V was pared by 4 bases and J by 0 bases, with 10 bases between. Germline CDR1 reads PRHDT; CDR2 reads FYEKMQ (reference sequence). The CDR3 extends over 14 amino acids. Here the CDR3 reads CASSSRGRSYEQYF. CDR3 bases: TGTGCCAGCAGCTCCAGGGGCCGCTCCTACGAGCAGTACTTC.